Included here is one T cell receptor (beta chain) sequence, with context. This clone was observed a handful of times. No antigen is known for it. No much larger clone is present one base from it, and per-base qualities are unavailable. The immunoSEQ Assay, a bias-controlled multiplex PCR, was used to amplify TCRbeta CDR3 regions from genomic DNA. In the original analysis: The number of nucleated cells in each sample was estimated from the amplification of reference gene primers within the assay. Sequence reads were collapsed and filtered to measure the absolute abundance of every unique TCRbeta CDR3 rearrangement. For each sample, productive Simpson clonality was calculated by taking the square root of Simpson's diversity index across productive rearrangements. TCRdb mirrors the immuneACCESS table, restricted to in-frame sequences. Some clones are absent from its copies; in checked studies, under half trace to an unresolved V gene, and the reason for the others is unknown. The V and J calls and clone size were taken over from that table, and D and trimming were inferred from the DNA. The sample records 350,000 or so clones, more than 75% of which are singletons. The ten largest clonotypes hold more than 9% of the sample.

In Seattle, one collaborating source enrolled patients while the infection was active and tracked those patients longitudinally over the course of disease. The collaborating institutions used their own protocols to collect whole blood in K2EDTA tubes. Collaborator samples were shipped for TCRbeta analysis as frozen whole blood, isolated PBMCs, or DNA extracted from either sample type. This sample was included in a study of blood T cell repertoires in COVID-19 (dated by TCRdb to 2019 to 2021). A note on the overall study: Samples covering the acute and convalescent phases of COVID-19 were provided by collaborators in the United States, Italy and Spain. The prospective study material was composed of cDNA or gDNA derived from T cells, B-cell-depleted T cells, or PBMCs. Subjects who had been exposed to COVID-19, were actively infected with it, or had recovered from it provided the deeply sampled blood TCRbeta repertoires that made up the dataset. A de-identified subject ID, COVID-19 status, age in years and sex were almost always included in the sample metadata. The samples were drawn from the first 160 participants of the ongoing ImmuneRACE study and from over a thousand subjects provided by 6 global collaborators. Where available, HLA class I and class II types were obtained from metadata supplied by the sample provider rather than from assay-based typing. A freely available public database, intended as a resource for researchers studying the immune response to SARS-CoV-2, is where the repertoires were released. Beyond this particular receptor, the publication reports: The amount of clinical and demographic metadata varied by source and participant and was provided uncurated.

Specimen: peripheral blood. The sequence was collected from a woman in her 30s with COVID-19, enrolled during active disease.

The DNA is as follows: TGTGCCAGCAACCCGTCGGGGGGTTCCTACGAGCAGTACTTC. Its coded protein is CASNPSGGSYEQYF. The chain employs TRBV6-2 or TRBV6-3 and TRBJ2-7, with 7 middle bases fitting TRBD2. Based on the germline V gene, the CDR1 and CDR2 sequences are MNHEY and SVGEGT. Reading from cysteine to phenylalanine, the CDR3 counts 14 amino acids. The CDR3 DNA has 42 bases and is translated from base 1. From V the trimming removes 7 bases and from J it removes 1 base, while the gene matches leave 7 bases of the junction unaccounted for.